What follows describes a single T cell receptor beta chain. What it binds is unknown. In the PCR, 60 Vbeta and 13 Jbeta primers were used. Clones were sequenced by immunoSEQ multiplex PCR, and TCRdb holds only the in-frame ones, with some missing. This repertoire shows over 75,000 clones, about 75% found once; its top ten account for approximately 5.7%. The sample is drawn from a study of cytomegalovirus exposure and HLA in healthy donors. Study outcomes and limitations: A missense variant in DCLRE1C was later tied to TCR beta V- and J-gene trimming.

This receptor was taken from a female donor in good health and CMV-seronegative. The sequenced sample consisted of PBMCs.

CDR3 in amino acids: CASSDPSNRLAGATNQETQYF. CDR3 nucleotide sequence: TGTGCCAGCAGTGACCCGTCAAATCGACTAGCGGGGGCCACCAATCAAGAGACCCAGTACTTC. V and J are TRBV6-4 and TRBJ2-5, with TRBD2 matching over 12 bases. J was trimmed by 2 bases and V by 2 bases; bases with no gene match: 18. Germline V gene lookup returns CDR1 MRHNA and CDR2 SNTAGT. The CDR3 totals 21 residues.